Ten or more counts support the clone carrying this T cell receptor beta chain. No antigen is known for it. There are 15 residues in the CDR3. Per germline, CDR1 SGHVS and CDR2 FQNEAQ. The germline V and J ends were trimmed by 2 bases and 4 bases, with 12 bases remaining between them. These data belong to a study of early T cells in non-severe SARS-CoV-2 infection. The overall study: It was bulk RNA from unsorted whole blood that was sequenced, and the chains were unpaired.

The TCR library protocol was used to attach unique molecular identifiers. These identifiers were attached to individual cDNA molecules. TCRdb processed the 5' RACE reads anew with MiXCR; each CDR3 protein has one entry. In the table there are roughly 75,000 distinct CDR3 sequences, 7.5% to 10% of which are singletons. Study-wide findings and caveats: VDJdb matches were skewed toward anti-spike CD8 T cell responses.

The TCR originated in an adult who was a healthcare worker with PCR-confirmed SARS-CoV-2 infection or an uninfected control (not recorded which). The sequenced material came from whole blood. This chain joins TRBV7-8 and TRBJ2-1, with no clear D. The CDR3: CASSLYVGFYNEQFF. The CDR3 DNA reads TGTGCCAGCAGCTTATACGTCGGGTTTTACAATGAGCAGTTCTTC.